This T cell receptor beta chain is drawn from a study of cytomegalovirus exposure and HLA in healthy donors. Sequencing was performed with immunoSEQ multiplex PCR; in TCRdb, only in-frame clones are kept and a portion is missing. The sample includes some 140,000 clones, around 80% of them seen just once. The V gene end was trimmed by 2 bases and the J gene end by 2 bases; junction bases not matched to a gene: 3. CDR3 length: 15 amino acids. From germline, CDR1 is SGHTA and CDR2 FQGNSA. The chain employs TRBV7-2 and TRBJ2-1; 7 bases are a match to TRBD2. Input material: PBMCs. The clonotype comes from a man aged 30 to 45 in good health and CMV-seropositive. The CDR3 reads CASSLSGGTYNEQFF. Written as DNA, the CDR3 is TGTGCCAGCAGCTTATCGGGGGGAACCTACAATGAGCAGTTCTTC.